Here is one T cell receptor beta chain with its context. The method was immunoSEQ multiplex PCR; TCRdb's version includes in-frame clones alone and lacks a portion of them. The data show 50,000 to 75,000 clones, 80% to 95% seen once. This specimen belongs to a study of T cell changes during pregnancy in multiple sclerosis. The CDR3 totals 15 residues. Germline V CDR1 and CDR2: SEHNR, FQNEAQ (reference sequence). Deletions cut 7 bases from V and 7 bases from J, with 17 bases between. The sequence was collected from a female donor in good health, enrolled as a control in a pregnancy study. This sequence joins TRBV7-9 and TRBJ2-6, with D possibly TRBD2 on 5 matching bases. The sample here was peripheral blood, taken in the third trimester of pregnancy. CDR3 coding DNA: TGTGCCAGCACCATTGGAGGTCTTAGCGCCAACGTCCTGACTTTC. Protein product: CASTIGGLSANVLTF.